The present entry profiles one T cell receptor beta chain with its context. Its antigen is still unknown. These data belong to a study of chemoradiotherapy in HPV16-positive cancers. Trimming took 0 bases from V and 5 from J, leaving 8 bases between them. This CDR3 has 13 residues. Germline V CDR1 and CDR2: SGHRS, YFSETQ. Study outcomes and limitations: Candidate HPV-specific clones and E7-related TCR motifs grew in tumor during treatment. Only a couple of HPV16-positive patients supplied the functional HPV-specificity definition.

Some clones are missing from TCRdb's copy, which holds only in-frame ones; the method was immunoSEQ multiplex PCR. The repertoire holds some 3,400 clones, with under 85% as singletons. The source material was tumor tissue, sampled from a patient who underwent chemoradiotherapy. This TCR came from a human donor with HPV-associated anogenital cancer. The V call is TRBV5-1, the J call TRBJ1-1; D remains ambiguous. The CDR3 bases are TGCGCCAGCAGCTTGGTAGGGAAAACTGAAGCTTTCTTT. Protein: CASSLVGKTEAFF.